This TCR beta chain was identified during a study of Ad26.COV2.S vaccination and SARS-CoV-2 variants. Noted treatment: about 20 received Ad26.COV2.S at low or high dose, single or two shots; roughly five received placebo; per-sample allocation not given. Each sample was drawn 63 days after the first injection (of vaccine or placebo). The protocol was immunoSEQ multiplex PCR, while the TCRdb copy is restricted to in-frame clones and leaves out a portion. Of fewer than 800,000 clones listed, 80% to 90% were seen once; the top ten hold about 1.5%. CDR3 length: 13 residues. Germline CDR1 GTSNPN, CDR2 SVGIG (reference sequence). V lost 3 bases and J lost 4, with 9 bases in between.

This clonotype was sampled from a person aged 18-60 years who received the Ad26.COV2.S COVID-19 vaccine or a placebo. The material sequenced was peripheral blood, taken in a trial of Ad26.COV2.S vaccine versus placebo. The chain employs TRBV30 and TRBJ1-4; a possible D gene is TRBD1 (5 bases). The CDR3 DNA sequence: TGTGCCTGGAGCCAGGGTGTTAATGAAAAACTGTTTTTT. It yields the protein CAWSQGVNEKLFF.